Below, 32 T cell receptor beta chains from the same sample are listed, as sequenced in a study of low-dose radiotherapy and immunotherapy resistance in tumors. Time point described: after trial treatment. The treatment denotes: LDRT plus nivolumab, ipilimumab, low-dose cyclophosphamide and aspirin (RACIN trial). TCRs underwent around 20 PCR cycles of amplification with a constant-region primer and V-primer adapter. TCRdb recomputed calls from the reads with MiXCR, one row per CDR3 protein. The sample lists roughly 52,000 distinct CDR3 sequences, around 33% occurring once. The specimen was PBMCs, collected after low-dose radiotherapy plus immunotherapy. The origin of the receptors is a male donor with rectosigmoid adenocarcinoma.

Many counts were recorded for this clonotype. V usage is TRBV20-1 and J usage is TRBJ2-1; D remains ambiguous. This CDR3 has 16 residues. V gave up 6 bases and J gave up 2 bases, with 20 bases separating them. The germline CDR1 and CDR2 sequences are DFQATT and SNEGSKA (reference sequence). CDR3 region: CSAQPQRSPTYNEQFF. The DNA of the CDR3 is TGCAGTGCCCAACCTCAAAGAAGCCCTACCTACAATGAGCAGTTCTTC.

As concerns this clonotype: A read error is likely here: a far larger clone is one base away. The rearrangement links TRBV22-1 to TRBJ1-2; the D call of TRBD1 is as the table states it, not checked on the DNA. TRBV22-1 is labeled a pseudogene. The CDR3 covers 11 residues. In DNA, the CDR3 is TGTGCCCACCCGGGCGACTATGTCTACACCTTC. Translated: CAHPGDYVYTF.

Worth noting for this clonotype: Germline is not matched at one junction end, which may reflect a read error. This chain connects TRBV5-1 to TRBJ2-3; 12 bases match TRBD1. Germline V CDR1 and CDR2: SGHRS, YFSETQ. The CDR3 has 15 residues. CDR3 bases: TGCGCCAGCAGCTCGGGACAGGGGGCTTTCGATACGCAGTGTTTT. Translating it yields CASSSGQGAFDTQCF.

The chain is built from TRBV7-2 and TRBJ2-5; D is tentatively TRBD1 or TRBD2 (5 bases each). There are 15 residues in the CDR3. Germline V CDR1 and CDR2: SGHTA, FQGNSA. Trimming stripped 6 bases from V and 4 bases from J, with 18 bases between. CDR3 nucleotides: TGTGCCAGCAGTTCGCCTCCCGGGACGGGAGAGACCCAGTACTTC. Residues: CASSSPPGTGETQYF. Supplemented by reference TRBV7-2 and TRBJ2-5, the full variable domain reads GAGVSQSPSNKVTEKGKDVELRCDPISGHTALYWYRQSLGQGLEFLIYFQGNSAPDKSGLPSDRFSAERTGGSVSTLTIQRTQQEDSAVYLCASSSPPGTGETQYFGPGTRLLVL.

This clonotype was detected ten times or more. The rearrangement links TRBV29-1 to TRBJ2-7, with D possibly being TRBD1 (5 bases). V gave up 1 base and J gave up 0 bases, with 16 bases separating them. CDR1 is SQVTM, CDR2 ANQGSEA, per germline. This CDR3 is built from 16 residues. The CDR3 sequence: CSVEANSGASSYEQYF. The CDR3 region has the DNA TGCAGCGTTGAAGCCAACAGTGGGGCTAGCTCCTACGAGCAGTACTTC.

This clonotype has more than one count but fewer than ten. The rearrangement joins TRBV5-4 to TRBJ2-1, with TRBD1 matching 7 bases. V was pared by 9 bases and J by 2 bases, with 11 bases of the junction left unmatched. The CDR3 contains 15 residues. In germline, CDR1 is SGHNT, CDR2 YYREEE (reference sequence). The CDR3 sequence is CATSKTGVAYNEQFF. CDR3 DNA: TGTGCCACCTCTAAAACAGGGGTAGCCTACAATGAGCAGTTCTTC.

This clonotype was found many times. The chain couples TRBV20-1 to TRBJ2-2; TRBD2 aligns across 8 bases. After removal of 4 bases from V and 7 bases from J, the junction contained 8 bases not matched to a gene. CDR1 DFQATT and CDR2 SNEGSKA come from the germline V gene (reference sequence). This CDR3 region has 14 residues. For the CDR3, the DNA is TGCAGTGCTATGGGTAGCGGGAAGGGCGGGGAGCTGTTTTTT. It codes for CSAMGSGKGGELFF.

This clonotype is judged medium-sized. CDR3 DNA: TGCGCCAGCAGCTTGGTCGGCAGCTCAGGGGCCAACGTCCTGACTTTC. It specifies CASSLVGSSGANVLTF. V is TRBV5-1 and J is TRBJ2-6; D remains unclear. Germline V CDR1 and CDR2: SGHRS, YFSETQ. CDR3 size: 16 residues. The V end was cut by 0 bases, the J end by 4 bases, with 11 bases between. Drawing the rest from reference TRBV5-1 and TRBJ2-6, the complete variable domain is KAGVTQTPRYLIKTRGQQVTLSCSPISGHRSVSWYQQTPGQGLQFLFEYFSETQRNKGNFPGRFSGRQFSNSRSEMNVSTLELGDSALYLCASSLVGSSGANVLTFGAGSRLTVL.

This clonotype showed up many times. The chain employs TRBV6-2 or TRBV6-3 and TRBJ1-1; TRBD1 agrees at 8 bases. Per germline, CDR1 MNHEY and CDR2 SVGEGT. The CDR3 consists of 14 residues. J lost 1 base, V lost 4 bases, and 2 bases had no gene match. The CDR3 coding sequence is TGTGCCAGCAGTTTTGGGACAGGGAACACTGAAGCTTTCTTT. Residues: CASSFGTGNTEAFF.

CDR3 DNA sequence: TGTGCCAGCAGTTTAAGGCTAGCGGGCAACAATGAGCAGTTCTTC. Its protein is CASSLRLAGNNEQFF. The V gene is TRBV12-3 or TRBV12-4, the J gene TRBJ2-1; 8 bases agree with TRBD2. J lost 5 bases, V lost 2 bases, and 5 bases had no gene match. This CDR3 has 15 amino acids.

The chain employs TRBV11-2 and TRBJ2-1; the match to TRBD2 covers 10 bases. Per the germline V gene, CDR1 is SGHAT and CDR2 is FQNNGV. The CDR3 consists of 15 residues. V was pared by 1 base and J by 9 bases, with 6 bases of the junction left unmatched. CDR3 region: CASSLALAGYGEQFF. CDR3 in DNA: TGTGCCAGCAGCTTAGCACTAGCGGGATACGGTGAGCAGTTCTTC. Complete variable domain (other parts from reference TRBV11-2 and TRBJ2-1): EAGVAQSPRYKIIEKRQSVAFWCNPISGHATLYWYQQILGQGPKLLIQFQNNGVVDDSQLPKDRFSAERLKGVDSTLKIQPAKLEDSAVYLCASSLALAGYGEQFFGPGTRLTVL.

This clonotype showed up many times. This CDR3 reads CASSRPGFNYGYTF. Here the CDR3 DNA reads TGTGCCAGCAGCCGACCGGGATTTAACTATGGCTACACCTTC. The chain has TRBV14 and TRBJ1-2; D uncertain. Between the trimmed V and J ends, which lost 4 bases and 1 base, there was a span of 10 bases. CDR3 size: 14 residues. From germline, CDR1 is SGHDN and CDR2 FVKESK.

V gene TRBV7-3 combines with J gene TRBJ2-1; 9 bases map to TRBD2. V shed 5 bases and J 9 bases; nucleotides not matched to a gene: 17. This CDR3 has 17 residues. CDR1 and CDR2 (germline): SGHTA, FQGTGA. The chain's CDR3 is CASSPRGSSGRWAEQFF. In nucleotides, the CDR3 is TGTGCCAGCAGCCCCCGGGGGAGCAGCGGGAGGTGGGCTGAGCAGTTCTTC.

The chain joins TRBV7-8 to TRBJ2-2; 11 bases agree with TRBD1. There are 18 residues in the CDR3. Germline CDR1 is SGHVS and CDR2 is FQNEAQ. The V and J ends lost 5 bases and 4 bases, in that order; junction bases with no gene match: 12. The CDR3 sequence is CASSLLGQGGSSTGELFF. The CDR3 DNA is TGTGCCAGCAGCCTGTTGGGACAGGGGGGGTCTTCCACCGGGGAGCTGTTTTTT. Filled out from reference TRBV7-8 and TRBJ2-2, the complete variable domain reads GAGVSQSPRYKVAKRGQDVALRCDPISGHVSLFWYQQALGQGPEFLTYFQNEAQLDKSGLPSDRFFAERPEGSVSTLKIQRTQQEDSAVYLCASSLLGQGGSSTGELFFGEGSRLTVL.

V and J are TRBV21-1 and TRBJ1-6; the table's D call of TRBD1 was not tested on the DNA. TRBV21-1 is given as a pseudogene. CDR3 length: 12 amino acids. CDR3 nucleotide sequence: TGTGCCGCCCCGGGACATAATTCACCCCTCCACTTT. Translated, it gives CAAPGHNSPLHF.

The chain joins TRBV5-1 to TRBJ2-3, with TRBD1 matching 9 bases. CDR1 and CDR2 (germline): SGHRS, YFSETQ. This CDR3 contains 14 residues. V shed 4 bases, J shed 5 bases, and the junction held 5 bases outside the gene matches. This CDR3 reads CASSQGQGRDTQYF. CDR3 sequence (DNA): TGCGCCAGCAGCCAGGGACAGGGCCGAGATACGCAGTATTTT.

Of note for this clonotype: Given a far larger clone just one base away, this is likely a sequencing read error. The chain is built from TRBV9 and TRBJ2-7; a possible D gene is TRBD2 (6 bases). Looked up from germline, CDR1 is SGDLS and CDR2 is YYNGEE. V was clipped by 0 bases and J by 7 bases, with 17 bases between them. This CDR3 has 15 amino acids. Here the CDR3 reads CASSVERTNLDEQYF. The CDR3, as DNA: TGTGCCAGCAGCGTAGAAAGGACTAACCTTGATGAGCAGTACTTC.

Written as DNA, the CDR3 is TGTGCCAGCAGTTTATTTCCGGGGGGGGTTAACACTGAAGCTTTCTTT. Residues: CASSLFPGGVNTEAFF. The chain joins TRBV12-3 or TRBV12-4 to TRBJ1-1, with D tentatively TRBD1 (5 bases). This CDR3 is built from 16 residues. V lost 2 bases, J lost 2 bases, and 15 bases lay in between.

This clonotype has a count of ten or more. The rearrangement links TRBV6-2 or TRBV6-3 to TRBJ1-1, with unresolved D. Per germline, CDR1 MNHEY and CDR2 SVGEGT. V was clipped by 6 bases and J by 0 bases, with 14 bases between them. CDR3 length: 15 residues. CDR3 loop: CASREWQSMNTEAFF. As DNA, the CDR3 is TGTGCCAGCAGGGAGTGGCAATCCATGAACACTGAAGCTTTCTTT.

The table lists this clonotype with many counts. The chain recombines TRBV7-9 with TRBJ2-3; 7 positions match TRBD1. The CDR3 has 16 residues. Germline loops: CDR1 SEHNR, CDR2 FQNEAQ (reference sequence). V lost 4 bases and J lost 3; bases outside the gene matches: 10. The DNA for the CDR3 is TGTGCCAGCAGCTCTACTAAGACAGGGATAACAGATACGCAGTATTTT. It specifies CASSSTKTGITDTQYF.

For this clonotype: This may be a read error: a much more frequent sequence differs by one nucleotide. In DNA form, the CDR3 reads TGTGCCAGCTCGTCCTCGGGGGTTGGGACCTACAATGAGCAGTACTTC. Protein sequence: CASSSSGVGTYNEQYF. The chain employs TRBV18 and TRBJ2-7, with D tentatively TRBD2 (6 bases). CDR3 length equals 16 residues. The ends were cut back, 6 bases at V and 7 bases at J, with 25 bases in the middle. Per germline, CDR1 KGHSH and CDR2 LQKENI. Full variable domain (outside the CDR3, taken from reference TRBV18 and TRBJ2-7): NAGVMQNPRHLVRRRGQEARLRCSPMKGHSHVYWYRQLPEEGLKFMVYLQKENIIDESGMPKERFSAEFPKEGPSILRIQQVVRGDSAAYFCASSSSGVGTYNEQYFGPGTRLTVT.

This clonotype was recorded at least ten times. The chain's CDR3 is CASSTGGGANVLTF. The CDR3 nucleotides read TGTGCCAGCAGTACAGGGGGTGGGGCCAACGTCCTGACTTTC. The chain joins TRBV6-2 or TRBV6-3 to TRBJ2-6, with TRBD1 matching 8 bases. J gave up 3 bases and V 5 bases, and 0 bases lay outside the gene matches. Per germline, CDR1 MNHEY and CDR2 SVGEGT. The CDR3 runs 14 residues.

This clonotype occurred many times. The rearrangement links TRBV30 to TRBJ2-7; 7 bases are shared with TRBD2. Germline CDR1 reads GTSNPN; CDR2 reads SVGIG (reference sequence). Germline trimming cut 5 bases from V and 6 bases from J; bases unmatched to any gene: 7. CDR3 length: 12 amino acids. This CDR3 reads CAWSGTTVEQYF. The CDR3 DNA reads TGTGCCTGGTCGGGGACTACCGTCGAGCAGTACTTC.

This clonotype occurred many times. The CDR3 spells CASSPQTGVGANVLTF. Here the CDR3 DNA reads TGCGCCAGCAGCCCGCAGACAGGGGTGGGGGCCAACGTCCTGACTTTC. The rearrangement joins TRBV5-1 to TRBJ2-6; 8 positions match TRBD1. V was clipped by 4 bases and J by 4 bases; unmatched bases: 7. This CDR3 region has 16 residues. Germline lookup yields CDR1 SGHRS and CDR2 YFSETQ.

The genes are TRBV4-3 and TRBJ1-1; tentatively, D is TRBD1 (5 bases). The germline gives CDR1 LGHNA, CDR2 YSLEER. The CDR3 sequence is 15 residues long. Trimming removed 5 bases at V and 1 base at J, with 14 bases between. CDR3 in amino acids: CASSSTTATNTEAFF. CDR3 DNA sequence: TGCGCCAGCAGCTCTACGACAGCGACGAACACTGAAGCTTTCTTT.

This clonotype was detected ten times or more. V and J are TRBV5-1 and TRBJ2-3, with 12 bases fitting TRBD1. This CDR3 is 15 amino acids long. Germline lookup yields CDR1 SGHRS and CDR2 YFSETQ. With V trimmed by 5 bases and J by 6 bases, 7 bases remained unmatched. The CDR3 region has the DNA TGCGCCAGCAGAGGGGACAGGGGGCGCGTGGATACGCAGTATTTT. This gives the protein CASRGDRGRVDTQYF.

Many counts were recorded for this clonotype. This chain uses TRBV20-1 with TRBJ1-1; TRBD1 aligns across 8 bases. Germline CDR1 and CDR2: DFQATT and SNEGSKA (reference sequence). The J segment lost 8 bases and the V segment lost 3 bases, leaving 11 bases of the junction unmatched. The CDR3 length is 14 residues. The CDR3 spells CSARPPTGAVEAFF. The CDR3, as DNA: TGCAGTGCTAGGCCCCCGACAGGGGCAGTCGAAGCTTTCTTT.

Ten or more counts support this clonotype. J is TRBJ2-7 and V is TRBV4-3; D ambiguous. The germline V gene has CDR1 LGHNA and CDR2 YSLEER. CDR3 size: 15 residues. The V and J ends lost 0 bases and 3 bases respectively, with 12 bases between them. CDR3 region: CASSQEGSEYYEQYF. The CDR3 nucleotides are TGCGCCAGCAGCCAAGAGGGCAGCGAGTACTACGAGCAGTACTTC.

Many counts were recorded for this clonotype. The genes are TRBV7-9 and TRBJ1-4; D call uncertain. This CDR3 has 14 residues. The ends were cut back, 5 bases at V and 8 bases at J, with 15 bases in the middle. Germline V gene data show CDR1 as SEHNR and CDR2 as FQNEAQ (reference sequence). For the CDR3, the DNA is TGTGCCAGCAGCAAAAGCCGGAGCCGGGAAAAACTGTTTTTT. Its translation: CASSKSRSREKLFF.

In this sample, this clonotype turned up many times. This chain connects TRBV21-1 to TRBJ1-6; the D segment call TRBD1 is taken from the table without a DNA check. TRBV21-1 is a pseudogene locus. The CDR3 length is 14 residues. This CDR3 is CASSMGARNSPLHF. The CDR3 region has the DNA TGTGCCAGCAGCATGGGGGCGAGGAATTCACCCCTCCACTTT.

The chain links TRBV2 to TRBJ2-3; D ambiguous. Germline CDR1 is SNHLY and CDR2 is FYNNEI. The V and J ends lost 8 bases and 4 bases respectively, with 4 bases between them. This CDR3 comprises 10 residues. CDR3 sequence reads: CASRADTQYF. DNA of the CDR3: TGTGCCAGCCGGGCAGATACGCAGTATTTT.

This clonotype was recorded many times. This chain uses TRBV28 with TRBJ1-5; D possibly corresponds to TRBD1 (5 bases). Trimming removed 6 bases from V and 7 bases from J, with 22 bases in between. Germline CDR1 is MDHEN and CDR2 is SYDVKM. CDR3 length equals 16 residues. DNA for the CDR3: TGTGCCAGCAGCTCTAGTGGAGGAGGGGAGCGGCAGCCCCAGCATTTT. Its translation is CASSSSGGGERQPQHF.